This record covers a single T cell receptor beta chain. These data are taken from a study of shared clonotypes between healthy human individuals. V was trimmed by 1 base and J by 5 bases, leaving 10 bases between them. The CDR3 spans 13 residues. Germline loops: CDR1 SGHNT, CDR2 YYREEE (reference sequence). Only CD45RO-negative cells positively selected for CCR7 counted as naive CD8 cells, so terminally differentiated effector memory CD45RA+ cells were excluded. Produced via immunoSEQ multiplex PCR; TCRdb's table is partial and in-frame only. The data hold 1.5 million to 2.5 million clones, with approximately 94% observed a single time.

The sequenced sample consisted of naive CD8+ T cells sorted from blood. The chain links TRBV5-4 to TRBJ2-7, with D uncertain. The sequence derives from a man between 18 and 35 years old in good health. Here the CDR3 DNA reads TGTGCCAGCAGCTTGACCGAAAGTCACGAGCAGTACTTC. Its translation: CASSLTESHEQYF.